These 30 T cell receptor beta chains share one sample of origin, sequenced in a study of T cell clonality in common variable immunodeficiency. The data were produced by immunoSEQ multiplex PCR, yet TCRdb's version contains in-frame clones alone and is incomplete. The sample holds 35,000 to 55,000 clones, and no clone turns up only once. What was sequenced was peripheral blood mononuclear cells. These receptors originate from a person aged 18 to 70 in good health.

This clone was detected ten times or more. From the germline J gene comes the end of the CDR3, since the read stops 3 residues before it. The rearrangement links TRBV5-4 to TRBJ2-7; D call uncertain. CDR1 SGHNT and CDR2 YYREEE come from the germline V gene (reference sequence). V lost 2 bases, J lost 5 bases, and 11 bases lay in between. This CDR3 has 13 amino acids. CDR3 in amino acids: CASSFSRSDEQYF. CDR3 DNA (partial): TGTGCCAGCAGCTTTTCAAGGAGCGACGAG.

This clone was seen at least ten times. The DNA ends 3 residues before the CDR3 does, and the rest of the CDR3 is filled in from the germline J gene. The V call is TRBV5-4, the J call TRBJ2-5; 9 bases align to TRBD1. Germline CDR1 is SGHNT and CDR2 is YYREEE (reference sequence). V gave up 0 bases and J gave up 5 bases; unmatched junction bases: 2. The CDR3 covers 14 residues. The CDR3 loop reads CASSLGDRVETQYF. The part of the CDR3 DNA that was read is TGTGCCAGCAGCTTGGGGGACAGGGTGGAGACC. Using reference TRBV5-4 and TRBJ2-5 for the parts outside the CDR3, the full variable domain is ETGVTQSPTHLIKTRGQQVTLRCSSQSGHNTVSWYQQALGQGPQFIFQYYREEENGRGNFPPRFSGLQFPNYSSELNVNALELDDSALYLCASSLGDRVETQYFGPGTRLLVL.

This clone has at least ten counts. The sequenced fragment ends 3 residues before the CDR3 boundary, so the rest is inferred from the germline J gene. The chain employs TRBV13 and TRBJ1-1; tentatively, D is TRBD1 (5 bases). Germline loops: CDR1 PRHDT, CDR2 FYEKMQ (reference sequence). The CDR3 totals 12 residues. CDR3 DNA, as far as it was read: TGTGCCAGCAGCTTAGACCAGGGAGTG. Translated, it gives CASSLDQGV. The full CDR3 is CASSLDQGVAFF. Full variable domain (outside the CDR3, taken from reference TRBV13 and TRBJ1-1): AAGVIQSPRHLIKEKRETATLKCYPIPRHDTVYWYQQGPGQDPQFLISFYEKMQSDKGSIPDRFSAQQFSDYHSELNMSSLELGDSALYFCASSLDQGVAFFGQGTRLTVV.

This clone showed up many times. The CDR3 goes on 3 residues after the read ends, and that part is filled in from the germline J gene. This sequence joins TRBV12-3 or TRBV12-4 and TRBJ2-5; no clear D. There are 12 residues in the CDR3. The germline V and J ends were trimmed by 3 bases and 5 bases, with 7 bases remaining between them. CDR3 DNA, as far as it was read: TGTGCCAGCAGTTTCTCTCTCGAGACC. Its protein is CASSFSLET. The entire CDR3 reads CASSFSLETQYF.

This clone has a count of ten or more. The read terminates 3 residues before the CDR3 end, so the remaining end is supplied by the germline J gene. The rearrangement uses TRBV7-9 and TRBJ2-7; TRBD2 matches at 7 bases. Germline CDR1 is SEHNR and CDR2 is FQNEAQ (reference sequence). Trimming removed 4 bases from V and 1 base from J; junction bases left unmatched: 7. The length of the CDR3 is 15 residues. The covered CDR3 bases are TGTGCCAGCAGCTCCTCTAGCGGACTGTCCTACGAG. It encodes CASSSSSGLSYE. In full, the CDR3 is CASSSSSGLSYEQYF. Full variable domain (rest looked up from reference TRBV7-9 and TRBJ2-7): DTGVSQNPRHKITKRGQNVTFRCDPISEHNRLYWYRQTLGQGPEFLTYFQNEAQLEKSRLLSDRFSAERPKGSFSTLEIQRTEQGDSAMYLCASSSSSGLSYEQYFGPGTRLTVT.

This clone occurred many times. The CDR3 extends 3 residues past the end of the read, so its final part is completed from the germline J gene. This sequence joins TRBV6-4 and TRBJ1-2; TRBD1 matches 10 bases. The CDR3 sequence is 13 residues long. Germline assignment: CDR1 MRHNA and CDR2 SNTAGT. CDR3 DNA (partial): TGTGCCAGCAGTGACTCGACAGGGGGCGGC. This codes for CASSDSTGGG. The complete CDR3 reads CASSDSTGGGYTF.

This clone was counted at least ten times. The CDR3 extends 3 residues past the end of the read, so its final part is completed from the germline J gene. V usage is TRBV30 and J usage is TRBJ1-5; a weak D match, TRBD1 (5 bases). V lost 1 base to trimming and J lost 8 bases, with 18 bases between them. This CDR3 comprises 15 residues. Germline CDR1 and CDR2: GTSNPN and SVGIG (reference sequence). The CDR3 spells CAWSAKGGALEPQHF. The sequenced CDR3 bases are TGTGCCTGGAGTGCCAAAGGAGGGGCTCTGGAGCCC.

This clone was recorded at least ten times. The read is 3 residues too short to cover the CDR3 end, so that end is filled in from the germline J gene. The chain has TRBV10-3 and TRBJ1-2; D is possibly TRBD1 (6 bases). Looked up from germline, CDR1 is ENHRY and CDR2 is SYGVKD. V was clipped by 3 bases and J by 1 base, with 15 bases between them. The CDR3 spans 16 residues. CDR3: CAISDNPVGGNYGYTF. The covered CDR3 bases are TGTGCCATCAGTGATAACCCGGTAGGGGGTAACTATGGC.

This clone was counted ten times or more. The junction shows a germline mismatch at one end, possibly a read error. The sequence runs out 3 residues before the end of the CDR3; the remainder is reconstructed from the germline J gene. The chain couples TRBV4-2 to TRBJ1-6; tentatively, D is TRBD1 (6 bases). CDR1 and CDR2 from the germline V gene are LGHNA and YNFKEQ. CDR3 length equals 16 residues. CDR3 bases read: TGCGCCAGCAGCCAAGAGACGGGTAGGGGGAATTCACCC. This translates into CASSQETGRGNSP. The whole CDR3 reads CASSQETGRGNSPLHF.

As concerns this clone: With the read ending 3 residues before the CDR3 end, the germline J gene is used to fill in that end. The chain combines TRBV5-4 with TRBJ1-6; perhaps TRBD1 as D (5 bases). The V gene lost 4 bases and the J gene lost 10 bases, with 15 bases spanning the gap. The CDR3 runs to 14 residues. Germline-derived CDR1 and CDR2 are SGHNT and YYREEE (reference sequence). The sequenced part of the CDR3 DNA is TGTGCCAGCAGCCTGGACATAGGGGAGTCACCC. Protein: CASSLDIGESP. The whole CDR3 protein reads CASSLDIGESPLHF.

Worth noting for this clone: The read is 3 residues too short to cover the CDR3 end, so that end is filled in from the germline J gene. The chain uses TRBV6-2 or TRBV6-3 and TRBJ1-5; no definite D call. Germline V CDR1 and CDR2: MNHEY, SVGEGT. The length of the CDR3 is 17 residues. The V and J ends lost 2 bases and 5 bases respectively, with 19 bases between them. The sequenced CDR3 bases are TGTGCCAGCAGTTACAGTATCGTCCGCTCCAAGGATCAGCCC. It codes for CASSYSIVRSKDQP. The CDR3 in full is CASSYSIVRSKDQPQHF.

This clone appeared many times. The CDR3 end falls 3 residues outside the read, so it is completed with the germline J gene. The chain joins TRBV30 to TRBJ2-7, with 7 bases fitting TRBD2. The CDR3 sequence is 13 residues long. Looked up from germline, CDR1 is GTSNPN and CDR2 is SVGIG (reference sequence). V was pared by 0 bases and J by 4 bases, with 3 bases of the junction left unmatched. CDR3 region: CAWSVGGGYEQYF. The covered CDR3 bases are TGTGCCTGGAGTGTTGGGGGGGGTTACGAG.

This clone was recorded many times. The read ends 3 residues shy of where the CDR3 ends; the end is completed using the germline J gene. V and J are TRBV7-2 and TRBJ2-7; TRBD1 is a possible D gene (6 bases). The CDR3 has 14 residues. Germline CDR1 SGHTA, CDR2 FQGNSA. The V end lost 2 bases, the J end lost 4 bases, and 12 bases lay between the germline ends. Incomplete CDR3 DNA: TGTGCCAGCAGCTTAAGCGCAGGGGCTTACGAG. Protein product: CASSLSAGAYE. The whole CDR3 region reads CASSLSAGAYEQYF. The full variable domain, its missing parts supplied by reference TRBV7-2 and TRBJ2-7, is GAGVSQSPSNKVTEKGKDVELRCDPISGHTALYWYRQSLGQGLEFLIYFQGNSAPDKSGLPSDRFSAERTGGSVSTLTIQRTQQEDSAVYLCASSLSAGAYEQYFGPGTRLTVT.

This clone was seen many times. Read data end 3 residues before the CDR3 end; the end is taken from the germline J gene. The chain is built from TRBV5-1 and TRBJ2-7; 11 bases match TRBD2. CDR3 size: 16 residues. CDR1 is SGHRS and CDR2 is YFSETQ in the germline V gene. V trimming: 4 bases; J trimming: 0 bases; junction bases outside the gene matches: 6. The CDR3 protein is CASSVLAGGLSYEQYF. Partial CDR3 DNA: TGCGCCAGCAGCGTCCTAGCGGGAGGTCTCTCCTACGAG.

This clone was seen ten or more times. The read ends 3 residues before the CDR3 terminus; that terminus is restored from the germline J gene. The chain uses TRBV20-1 and TRBJ2-1; 10 bases map to TRBD2. J was trimmed by 5 bases and V by 8 bases; bases with no gene match: 12. CDR3 length: 15 amino acids. Germline V CDR1 and CDR2: DFQATT, SNEGSKA (reference sequence). The CDR3 bases that were read are TGCAGTTTACCCCGATATCTAGCGGGAGACAATGAG. This sequence encodes CSLPRYLAGDNE. The full CDR3 reads CSLPRYLAGDNEQFF.

This clone was observed at least ten times. The CDR3 region is CASSEALARVSHTQYF. The CDR3 bases that were read are TGTGCCAGCAGTGAAGCGTTAGCGAGGGTGTCCCATACG. The chain couples TRBV6-1 to TRBJ2-3; TRBD2 is a possible D gene (5 bases). The missing CDR3 end, 3 residues past where the read stops, is filled in from the germline J gene. This CDR3 region has 16 residues. V lost 0 bases and J 7 bases, leaving 17 bases between the germline ends. Germline CDR1 is MNHNS and CDR2 is SASEGT.

At least ten counts were recorded for this clone. Read data end 3 residues before the CDR3 end; the end is taken from the germline J gene. The rearrangement uses TRBV12-3 or TRBV12-4 and TRBJ2-1; possible D gene TRBD2, 5 bases. CDR3 length equals 19 residues. The germline V and J ends were trimmed by 2 bases and 4 bases, with 24 bases remaining between them. CDR3 DNA, as far as it was read: TGTGCCAGCAGTTTACTTCTAAACGGTGGGCTAGGACTTTACAATGAG. Protein sequence: CASSLLLNGGLGLYNE. The entire CDR3 is CASSLLLNGGLGLYNEQFF.

This clone has a count of ten or more. The CDR3 end is not reached by the read, which stops 3 residues before it; the germline J gene fills it in. J is TRBJ1-3 and V is TRBV20-1, with TRBD1 matching 7 bases. Unmatched junction bases numbered 10, after V lost 5 bases and J lost 0 bases. The CDR3 contains 16 residues. Germline CDR1 and CDR2: DFQATT and SNEGSKA (reference sequence). The CDR3 reads CSAAGPRDSSGNTIYF. Incomplete CDR3 DNA: TGCAGTGCTGCGGGCCCCCGGGACAGCTCTGGAAACACC.

This clone was counted only a few times. Sequencing ends 3 residues short of the CDR3 end; the germline J gene provides the rest. The chain couples TRBV7-9 to TRBJ1-2; 7 bases line up with TRBD1. The germline V gene has CDR1 SEHNR and CDR2 FQNEAQ (reference sequence). This CDR3 region has 15 residues. Germline trimming cut 1 base from V and 6 bases from J; bases unmatched to any gene: 8. Here the CDR3 reads CASSLGQQGRDGYTF. CDR3 DNA, as far as it was read: TGTGCCAGCAGCTTAGGCCAACAGGGGAGGGATGGC.

This clone was counted many times. Read coverage stops 3 residues before the CDR3 terminus; the germline J gene supplies the remainder. This chain links TRBV4-2 with TRBJ2-5, with D perhaps TRBD2 (7 bases). Per the germline V gene, CDR1 is LGHNA and CDR2 is YNFKEQ. V lost 4 bases to trimming and J lost 3 bases, with 12 bases between them. This CDR3 spans 14 amino acids. CDR3 DNA (partial): TGTGCCAGCAGCCGGGGGGGCCAGGAAGAGACC. Amino acids: CASSRGGQEET. The full CDR3 reads CASSRGGQEETQYF.

Many counts were recorded for this clone. The read stops 3 residues short of the end of the CDR3; the missing end is completed from the germline J gene. V and J are TRBV6-2 or TRBV6-3 and TRBJ1-1, with 10 bases aligning to TRBD1. V was pared by 5 bases and J by 5 bases, with 11 bases of the junction left unmatched. Germline V lookup: CDR1 MNHEY, CDR2 SVGEGT. The CDR3 runs to 16 residues. The sequenced CDR3 bases are TGTGCCAGCAGTCAGACCTCTGGACAGGGGGTGACTGAA. Residues: CASSQTSGQGVTE. Given in full, the CDR3 is CASSQTSGQGVTEAFF.

There are many counts of this clone. The sequenced fragment ends 3 residues before the CDR3 boundary, so the rest is inferred from the germline J gene. The rearrangement joins TRBV6-2 or TRBV6-3 to TRBJ2-3; the D gene is possibly TRBD2 (6 bases). In germline, CDR1 is MNHEY, CDR2 SVGEGT. The V end lost 5 bases, the J end lost 2 bases, and 11 bases lay between the germline ends. The CDR3 has 14 residues. CDR3 amino acids: CASSGGGATDTQYF. CDR3 DNA, as far as it was read: TGTGCCAGCAGTGGCGGCGGGGCCACAGATACG.

This clone was seen at least ten times. The read comes to an end 3 residues before the CDR3 does, leaving the germline J gene to fill in the end. This chain uses TRBV19 with TRBJ1-1, with D perhaps matching TRBD1 (5 bases). Trimming stripped 5 bases from V and 3 bases from J, with 10 bases between. The CDR3 covers 13 residues. Germline loops: CDR1 LNHDA, CDR2 SQIVND (reference sequence). The CDR3: CASSRQGYTEAFF. The DNA read from the CDR3 is TGTGCCAGTAGTCGGCAGGGTTACACTGAA.

This clone was counted at least ten times. The read halts 3 residues ahead of the CDR3 end, with the missing end drawn from the germline J gene. The chain has TRBV20-1 and TRBJ2-3, with TRBD2 identical over 11 bases. CDR1 and CDR2 (germline): DFQATT, SNEGSKA (reference sequence). CDR3 length: 15 amino acids. V shed 6 bases, J shed 6 bases, and the junction held 11 bases outside the gene matches. The covered CDR3 bases are TGCAGTGCAGTACCAATAGCGGGGGGGCAGGATACG. Translation gives CSAVPIAGGQDT. In full, the CDR3 is CSAVPIAGGQDTQYF.

This clone was picked up many times. The read stops 3 residues short of the end of the CDR3; the missing end is completed from the germline J gene. V usage is TRBV20-1 and J usage is TRBJ2-5; TRBD1 or TRBD2 may be the D gene (6 bases each). The germline V gene has CDR1 DFQATT and CDR2 SNEGSKA (reference sequence). The CDR3 runs 15 residues. V was trimmed by 2 bases and J by 4 bases, leaving 17 bases between them. Incomplete CDR3 DNA: TGCAGTGCTAGAAATCCACAGGGAGGAGGAGAGACC. It yields the protein CSARNPQGGGET. The entire CDR3 sequence reads CSARNPQGGGETQYF.

This clone was found many times. The DNA ends 3 residues before the CDR3 does, and the rest of the CDR3 is filled in from the germline J gene. The chain couples TRBV28 to TRBJ2-5, with D possibly being TRBD1 (6 bases). Germline V gives CDR1 MDHEN, CDR2 SYDVKM. Trimming left V 7 bases short and J 5 bases short, with 17 bases between. The CDR3 has 14 amino acids. The CDR3 is CASTGTTGWETQYF. CDR3 DNA, as far as it was read: TGTGCCAGCACCGGGACAACCGGATGGGAGACC.

Ten or more counts support this clone. A junction boundary mismatches the germline segment, possibly from a read error. With the read ending 3 residues before the CDR3 end, the germline J gene is used to fill in that end. This sequence joins TRBV18 and TRBJ2-3, with 11 bases identical to TRBD2. Germline CDR1 is KGHSH and CDR2 is LQKENI. The CDR3 runs to 15 residues. The sequenced part of the CDR3 DNA is TGTGCCAGCTCATCGACTAGCGGGAAGACAGGTACG. Amino acid sequence: CASSSTSGKTGT. The complete CDR3 protein is CASSSTSGKTGTQYF.

At least ten counts were recorded for this clone. Coverage ceases 3 residues before the CDR3 finishes, and the germline J gene fills in the end. The V and J genes are TRBV27 and TRBJ2-1; 7 bases agree with TRBD2. With V trimmed by 4 bases and J by 3 bases, 9 bases remained unmatched. The CDR3 is 16 amino acids. Per germline, CDR1 MNHEY and CDR2 SMNVEV (reference sequence). The chain's CDR3 is CASSYNPAGSYNEQFF. The CDR3 bases that were read are TGTGCCAGCAGTTACAACCCAGCGGGGAGCTACAATGAG.

Many counts were recorded for this clone. The read gets to within 3 residues of the CDR3 end, and the germline J gene fills in the rest. The chain recombines TRBV27 with TRBJ2-7; the match to TRBD2 covers 15 bases. The CDR3 length is 18 residues. The V and J ends lost 6 bases and 2 bases, in that order; junction bases with no gene match: 11. Germline V lookup: CDR1 MNHEY, CDR2 SMNVEV (reference sequence). The CDR3 spells CASSPRTGLAGGTYEQYF. The CDR3 DNA, read in part, is TGTGCCAGCAGCCCGAGAACGGGACTAGCGGGAGGAACCTACGAG.

This clone was observed at least ten times. The read ends 3 residues shy of where the CDR3 ends; the end is completed using the germline J gene. The chain recombines TRBV2 with TRBJ2-7, with 9 bases aligning to TRBD2. This CDR3 spans 14 amino acids. Trimming at V came to 8 bases and at J to 4 bases, leaving 9 bases not matched to a gene. Germline V gene data show CDR1 as SNHLY and CDR2 as FYNNEI. The CDR3: CASFGAGGSYEQYF. Partial CDR3 DNA: TGTGCCAGCTTCGGTGCGGGAGGGTCTTACGAG.